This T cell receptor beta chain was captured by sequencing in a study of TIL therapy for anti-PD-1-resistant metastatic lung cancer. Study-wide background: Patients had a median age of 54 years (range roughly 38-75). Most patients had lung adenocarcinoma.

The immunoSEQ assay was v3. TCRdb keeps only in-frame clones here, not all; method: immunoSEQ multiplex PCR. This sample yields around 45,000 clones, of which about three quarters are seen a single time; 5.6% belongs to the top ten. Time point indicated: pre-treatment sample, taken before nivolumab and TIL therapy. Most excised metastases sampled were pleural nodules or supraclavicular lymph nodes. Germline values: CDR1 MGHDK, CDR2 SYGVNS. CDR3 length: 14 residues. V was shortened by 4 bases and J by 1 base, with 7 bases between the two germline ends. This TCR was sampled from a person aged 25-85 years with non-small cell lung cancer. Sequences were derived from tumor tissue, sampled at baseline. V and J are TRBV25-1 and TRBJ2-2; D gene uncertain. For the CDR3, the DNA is TGTGCCAGCAGTGTCGACGGGAACACCGGGGAGCTGTTTTTT. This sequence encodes CASSVDGNTGELFF.